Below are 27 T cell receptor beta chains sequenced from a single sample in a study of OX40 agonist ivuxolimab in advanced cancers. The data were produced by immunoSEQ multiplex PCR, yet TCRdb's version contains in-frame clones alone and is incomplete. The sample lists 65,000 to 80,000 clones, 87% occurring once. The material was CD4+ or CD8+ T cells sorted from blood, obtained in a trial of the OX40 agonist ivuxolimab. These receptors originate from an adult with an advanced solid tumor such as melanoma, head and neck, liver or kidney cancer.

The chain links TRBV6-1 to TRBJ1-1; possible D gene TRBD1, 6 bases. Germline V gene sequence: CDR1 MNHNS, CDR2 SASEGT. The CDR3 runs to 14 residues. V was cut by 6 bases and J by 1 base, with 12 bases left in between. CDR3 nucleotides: TGTGCCAGCAGCCCCCAGGGGCCGAACACTGAAGCTTTCTTT. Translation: CASSPQGPNTEAFF.

The CDR3 protein is CASSLDMYGTSFKQETQYF. For the CDR3, the DNA is TGTGCCAGCAGCTTAGATATGTATGGGACTAGCTTTAAACAAGAGACCCAGTACTTC. V and J are TRBV7-9 and TRBJ2-5, with 9 positions matching TRBD2. Germline CDR1 SEHNR, CDR2 FQNEAQ (reference sequence). This CDR3 has 19 residues. V lost 1 base, J lost 2 bases, and 14 bases stayed unmatched.

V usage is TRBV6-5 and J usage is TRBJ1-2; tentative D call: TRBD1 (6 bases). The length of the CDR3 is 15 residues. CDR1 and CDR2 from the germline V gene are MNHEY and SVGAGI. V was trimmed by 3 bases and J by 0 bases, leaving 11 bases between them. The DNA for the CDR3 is TGTGCCAGCAGTTATGACAGGAATACTAACTATGGCTACACCTTC. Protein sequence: CASSYDRNTNYGYTF.

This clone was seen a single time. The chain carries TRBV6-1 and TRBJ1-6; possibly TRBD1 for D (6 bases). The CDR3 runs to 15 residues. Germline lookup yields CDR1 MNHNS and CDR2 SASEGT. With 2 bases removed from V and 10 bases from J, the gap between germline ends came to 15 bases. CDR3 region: CASSELGQFGSPLHF. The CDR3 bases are TGTGCCAGCAGTGAACTCGGACAGTTCGGATCACCCCTCCACTTT.

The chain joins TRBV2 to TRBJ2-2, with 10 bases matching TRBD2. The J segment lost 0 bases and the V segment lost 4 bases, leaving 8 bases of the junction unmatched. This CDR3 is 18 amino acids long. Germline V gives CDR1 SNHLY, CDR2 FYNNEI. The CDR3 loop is CASSGGIAGGPNTGELFF. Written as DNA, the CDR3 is TGTGCCAGCAGTGGAGGGATAGCGGGAGGACCGAACACCGGGGAGCTGTTTTTT.

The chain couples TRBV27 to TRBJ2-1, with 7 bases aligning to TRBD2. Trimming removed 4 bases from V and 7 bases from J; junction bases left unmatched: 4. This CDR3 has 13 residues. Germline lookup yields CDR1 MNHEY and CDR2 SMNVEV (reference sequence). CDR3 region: CASSSFSGNEQFF. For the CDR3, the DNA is TGTGCCAGCAGTTCCTTTAGCGGGAATGAGCAGTTCTTC.

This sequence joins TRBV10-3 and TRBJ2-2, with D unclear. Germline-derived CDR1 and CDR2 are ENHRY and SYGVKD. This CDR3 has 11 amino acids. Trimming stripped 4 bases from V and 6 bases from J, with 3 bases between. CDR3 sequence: CAISGPGELFF. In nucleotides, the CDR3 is TGTGCCATCAGTGGCCCCGGGGAGCTGTTTTTT.

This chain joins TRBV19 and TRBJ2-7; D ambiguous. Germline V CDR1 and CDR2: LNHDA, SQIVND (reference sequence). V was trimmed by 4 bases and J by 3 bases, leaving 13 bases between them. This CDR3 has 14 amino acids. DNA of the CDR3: TGTGCCAGTAGTAGCGCGGTGGAAGACTACGAGCAGTACTTC. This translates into CASSSAVEDYEQYF.

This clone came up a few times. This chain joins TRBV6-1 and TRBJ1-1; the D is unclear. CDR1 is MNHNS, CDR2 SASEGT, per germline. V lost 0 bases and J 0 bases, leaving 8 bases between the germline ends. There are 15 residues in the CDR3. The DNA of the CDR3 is TGTGCCAGCAGTGAAGCTGGCAGATTGAACACTGAAGCTTTCTTT. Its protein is CASSEAGRLNTEAFF.

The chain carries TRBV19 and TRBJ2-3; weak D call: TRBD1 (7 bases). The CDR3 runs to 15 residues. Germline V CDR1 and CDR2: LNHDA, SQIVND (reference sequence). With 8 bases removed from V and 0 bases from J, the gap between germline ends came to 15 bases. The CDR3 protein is CASGGTATSTDTQYF. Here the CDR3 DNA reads TGTGCCAGTGGGGGGACAGCAACTAGCACAGATACGCAGTATTTT.

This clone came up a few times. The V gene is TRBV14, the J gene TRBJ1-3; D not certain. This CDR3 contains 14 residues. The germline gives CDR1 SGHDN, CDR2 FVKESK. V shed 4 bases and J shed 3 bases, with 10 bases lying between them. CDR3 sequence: CASSRPGGGNTIYF. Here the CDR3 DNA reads TGTGCCAGCAGCCGCCCGGGTGGTGGAAACACCATATATTTT.

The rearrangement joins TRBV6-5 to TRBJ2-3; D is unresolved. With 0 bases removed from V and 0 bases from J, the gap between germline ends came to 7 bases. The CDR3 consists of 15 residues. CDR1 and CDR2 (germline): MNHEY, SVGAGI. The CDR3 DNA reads TGTGCCAGCAGTTACTCAAGGATCAGCACAGATACGCAGTATTTT. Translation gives CASSYSRISTDTQYF.

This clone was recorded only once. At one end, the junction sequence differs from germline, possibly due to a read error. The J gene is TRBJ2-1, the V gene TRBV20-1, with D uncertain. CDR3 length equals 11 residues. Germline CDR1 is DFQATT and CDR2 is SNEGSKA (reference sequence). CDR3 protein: CRASSYNEQFF. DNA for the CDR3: TGCAGAGCTAGCTCCTACAATGAGCAGTTCTTC.

The CDR3 DNA reads as TGTGCCAGCCTTGGGGGAGTGGACTATGGCTACACCTTC. Encoded protein: CASLGGVDYGYTF. J is TRBJ1-2 and V is TRBV2, with D possibly TRBD1 on 5 matching bases. The ends were cut back, 8 bases at V and 3 bases at J, with 13 bases in the middle. The CDR3 contains 13 residues. Looked up from germline, CDR1 is SNHLY and CDR2 is FYNNEI.

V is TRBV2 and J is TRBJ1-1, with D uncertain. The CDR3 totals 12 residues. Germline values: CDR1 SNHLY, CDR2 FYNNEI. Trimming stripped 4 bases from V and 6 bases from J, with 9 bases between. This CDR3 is CASSVGSPEAFF. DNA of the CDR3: TGTGCCAGCAGTGTAGGGAGCCCTGAAGCTTTCTTT.

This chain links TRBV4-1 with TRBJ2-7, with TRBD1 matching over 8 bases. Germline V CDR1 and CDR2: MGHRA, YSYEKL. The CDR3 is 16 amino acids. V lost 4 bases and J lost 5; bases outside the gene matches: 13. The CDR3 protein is CASSRLGTGPWDEQYF. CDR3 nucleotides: TGCGCCAGCAGCCGACTCGGGACAGGACCTTGGGACGAGCAGTACTTC.

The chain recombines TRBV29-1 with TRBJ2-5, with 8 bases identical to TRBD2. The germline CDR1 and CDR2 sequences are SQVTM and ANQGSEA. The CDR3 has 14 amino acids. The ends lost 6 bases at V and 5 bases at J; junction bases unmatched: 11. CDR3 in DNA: TGCAGCGTCGTCGGGACTAGTTTTTCGGAGACCCAGTACTTC. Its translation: CSVVGTSFSETQYF.

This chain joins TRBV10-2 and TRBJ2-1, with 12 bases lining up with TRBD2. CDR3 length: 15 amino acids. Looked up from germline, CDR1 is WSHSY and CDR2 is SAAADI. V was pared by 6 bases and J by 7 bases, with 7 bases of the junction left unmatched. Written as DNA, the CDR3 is TGCGCCAGCAGGATGACTAGCGGGAGTTGGAATGAGCAGTTCTTC. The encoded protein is CASRMTSGSWNEQFF.

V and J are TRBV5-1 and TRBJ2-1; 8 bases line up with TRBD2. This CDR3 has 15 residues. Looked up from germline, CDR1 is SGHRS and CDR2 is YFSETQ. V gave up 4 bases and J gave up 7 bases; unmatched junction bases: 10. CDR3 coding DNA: TGCGCCAGCAGCCCGGGGGGGCAGGGCTGGAATGAGCAGTTCTTC. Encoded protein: CASSPGGQGWNEQFF. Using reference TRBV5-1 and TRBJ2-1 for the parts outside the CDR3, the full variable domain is KAGVTQTPRYLIKTRGQQVTLSCSPISGHRSVSWYQQTPGQGLQFLFEYFSETQRNKGNFPGRFSGRQFSNSRSEMNVSTLELGDSALYLCASSPGGQGWNEQFFGPGTRLTVL.

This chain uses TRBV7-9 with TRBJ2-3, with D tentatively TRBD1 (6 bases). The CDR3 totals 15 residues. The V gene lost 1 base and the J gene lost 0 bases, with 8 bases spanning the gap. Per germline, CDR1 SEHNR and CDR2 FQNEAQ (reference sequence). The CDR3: CASSLDRVSTDTQYF. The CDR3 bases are TGTGCCAGCAGCTTAGACAGGGTGAGCACAGATACGCAGTATTTT.

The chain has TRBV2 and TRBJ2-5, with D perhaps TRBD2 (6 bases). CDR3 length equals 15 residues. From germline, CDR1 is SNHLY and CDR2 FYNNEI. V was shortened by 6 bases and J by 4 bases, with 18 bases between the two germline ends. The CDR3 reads CASRNPGSGIETQYF. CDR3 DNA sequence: TGTGCCAGCAGGAACCCCGGGAGTGGGATAGAGACCCAGTACTTC. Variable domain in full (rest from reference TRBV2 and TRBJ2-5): EPEVTQTPSHQVTQMGQEVILRCVPISNHLYFYWYRQILGQKVEFLVSFYNNEISEKSEIFDDQFSVERPDGSNFTLKIRSTKLEDSAMYFCASRNPGSGIETQYFGPGTRLLVL.

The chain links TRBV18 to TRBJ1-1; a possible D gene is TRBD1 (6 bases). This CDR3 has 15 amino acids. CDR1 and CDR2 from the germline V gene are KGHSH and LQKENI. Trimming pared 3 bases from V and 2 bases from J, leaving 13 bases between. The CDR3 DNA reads TGTGCCAGCTCACCGCTCCCGGGACAAAACACTGAAGCTTTCTTT. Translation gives CASSPLPGQNTEAFF.

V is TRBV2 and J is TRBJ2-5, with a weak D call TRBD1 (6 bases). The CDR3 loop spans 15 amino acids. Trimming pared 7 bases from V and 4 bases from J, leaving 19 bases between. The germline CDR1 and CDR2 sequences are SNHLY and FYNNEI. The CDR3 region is CASTASWGQGETQYF. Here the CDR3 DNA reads TGTGCCAGCACCGCGTCGTGGGGGCAGGGAGAGACCCAGTACTTC.

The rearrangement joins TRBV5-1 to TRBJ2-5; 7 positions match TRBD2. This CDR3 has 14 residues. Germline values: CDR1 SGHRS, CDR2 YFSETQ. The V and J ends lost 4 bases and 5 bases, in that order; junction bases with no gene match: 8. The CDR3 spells CASSPVDGGETQYF. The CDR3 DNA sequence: TGCGCCAGCAGCCCGGTGGACGGGGGGGAGACCCAGTACTTC.

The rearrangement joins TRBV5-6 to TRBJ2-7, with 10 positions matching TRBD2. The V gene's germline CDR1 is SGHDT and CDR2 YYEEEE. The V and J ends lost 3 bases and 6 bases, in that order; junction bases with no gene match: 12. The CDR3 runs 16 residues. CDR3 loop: CASSWRAGGPGGEQYF. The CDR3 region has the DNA TGTGCCAGCAGCTGGCGAGCGGGAGGGCCGGGGGGCGAGCAGTACTTC.

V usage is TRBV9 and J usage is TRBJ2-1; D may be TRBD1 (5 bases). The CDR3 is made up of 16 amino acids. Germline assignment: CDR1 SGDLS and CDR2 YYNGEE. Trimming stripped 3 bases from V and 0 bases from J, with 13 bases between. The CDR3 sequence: CASSAGLDSSYNEQFF. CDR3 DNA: TGTGCCAGCAGCGCGGGTCTTGACAGCTCCTACAATGAGCAGTTCTTC.

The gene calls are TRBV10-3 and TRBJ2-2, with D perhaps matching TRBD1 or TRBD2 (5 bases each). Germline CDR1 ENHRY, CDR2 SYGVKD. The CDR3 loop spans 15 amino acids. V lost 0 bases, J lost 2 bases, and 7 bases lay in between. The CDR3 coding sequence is TGTGCCATCAGTGAGTCTGGGGGAAACACCGGGGAGCTGTTTTTT. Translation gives CAISESGGNTGELFF.